This T cell receptor beta chain was captured by sequencing in a study of graft-versus-host responses after intestinal transplantation. Study results and limitations: Some GvH clones were seen earlier in gut or blood, suggesting intestinal origin.

With 1 base removed from V and 0 bases from J, the gap between germline ends came to 10 bases. The CDR3 totals 17 residues. Germline CDR1 reads MGHRA; CDR2 reads YSYEKL. Turning to this clone: Its antigen is still unknown.

The assay was immunoSEQ multiplex PCR, and TCRdb's table has in-frame clones only and misses some. This sample yields approximately 77,000 clones, of which 92% are seen a single time; approximately 0.7% belongs to the top ten. The TCR sequence derives from a human patient who received an intestinal transplant, so some T cells may come from the graft donor. The material was PBMCs, obtained 98 days after intestinal transplantation. The chain recombines TRBV4-1 with TRBJ2-6, with D uncertain. The DNA of the CDR3 is TGCGCCAGCAGCCAAGGGGCACCGTACTCTGGGGCCAACGTCCTGACTTTC. Protein product: CASSQGAPYSGANVLTF.